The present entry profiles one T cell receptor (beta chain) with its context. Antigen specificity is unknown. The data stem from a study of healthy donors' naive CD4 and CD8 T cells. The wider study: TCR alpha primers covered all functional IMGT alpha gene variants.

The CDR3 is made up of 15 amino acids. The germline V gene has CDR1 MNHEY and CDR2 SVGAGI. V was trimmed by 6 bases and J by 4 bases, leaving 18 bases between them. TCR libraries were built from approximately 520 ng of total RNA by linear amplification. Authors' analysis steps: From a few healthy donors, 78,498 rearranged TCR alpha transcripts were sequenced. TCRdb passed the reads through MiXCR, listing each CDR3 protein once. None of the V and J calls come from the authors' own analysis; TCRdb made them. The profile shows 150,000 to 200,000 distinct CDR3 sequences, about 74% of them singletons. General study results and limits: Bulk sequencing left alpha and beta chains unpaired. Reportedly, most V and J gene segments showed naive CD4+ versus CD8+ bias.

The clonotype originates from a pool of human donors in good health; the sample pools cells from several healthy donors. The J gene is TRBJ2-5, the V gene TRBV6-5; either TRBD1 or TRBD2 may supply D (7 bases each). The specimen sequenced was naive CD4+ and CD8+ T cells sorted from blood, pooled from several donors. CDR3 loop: CASREQTGRVETQYF. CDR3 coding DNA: TGTGCCAGCAGGGAACAGACAGGGAGGGTAGAGACCCAGTACTTC.